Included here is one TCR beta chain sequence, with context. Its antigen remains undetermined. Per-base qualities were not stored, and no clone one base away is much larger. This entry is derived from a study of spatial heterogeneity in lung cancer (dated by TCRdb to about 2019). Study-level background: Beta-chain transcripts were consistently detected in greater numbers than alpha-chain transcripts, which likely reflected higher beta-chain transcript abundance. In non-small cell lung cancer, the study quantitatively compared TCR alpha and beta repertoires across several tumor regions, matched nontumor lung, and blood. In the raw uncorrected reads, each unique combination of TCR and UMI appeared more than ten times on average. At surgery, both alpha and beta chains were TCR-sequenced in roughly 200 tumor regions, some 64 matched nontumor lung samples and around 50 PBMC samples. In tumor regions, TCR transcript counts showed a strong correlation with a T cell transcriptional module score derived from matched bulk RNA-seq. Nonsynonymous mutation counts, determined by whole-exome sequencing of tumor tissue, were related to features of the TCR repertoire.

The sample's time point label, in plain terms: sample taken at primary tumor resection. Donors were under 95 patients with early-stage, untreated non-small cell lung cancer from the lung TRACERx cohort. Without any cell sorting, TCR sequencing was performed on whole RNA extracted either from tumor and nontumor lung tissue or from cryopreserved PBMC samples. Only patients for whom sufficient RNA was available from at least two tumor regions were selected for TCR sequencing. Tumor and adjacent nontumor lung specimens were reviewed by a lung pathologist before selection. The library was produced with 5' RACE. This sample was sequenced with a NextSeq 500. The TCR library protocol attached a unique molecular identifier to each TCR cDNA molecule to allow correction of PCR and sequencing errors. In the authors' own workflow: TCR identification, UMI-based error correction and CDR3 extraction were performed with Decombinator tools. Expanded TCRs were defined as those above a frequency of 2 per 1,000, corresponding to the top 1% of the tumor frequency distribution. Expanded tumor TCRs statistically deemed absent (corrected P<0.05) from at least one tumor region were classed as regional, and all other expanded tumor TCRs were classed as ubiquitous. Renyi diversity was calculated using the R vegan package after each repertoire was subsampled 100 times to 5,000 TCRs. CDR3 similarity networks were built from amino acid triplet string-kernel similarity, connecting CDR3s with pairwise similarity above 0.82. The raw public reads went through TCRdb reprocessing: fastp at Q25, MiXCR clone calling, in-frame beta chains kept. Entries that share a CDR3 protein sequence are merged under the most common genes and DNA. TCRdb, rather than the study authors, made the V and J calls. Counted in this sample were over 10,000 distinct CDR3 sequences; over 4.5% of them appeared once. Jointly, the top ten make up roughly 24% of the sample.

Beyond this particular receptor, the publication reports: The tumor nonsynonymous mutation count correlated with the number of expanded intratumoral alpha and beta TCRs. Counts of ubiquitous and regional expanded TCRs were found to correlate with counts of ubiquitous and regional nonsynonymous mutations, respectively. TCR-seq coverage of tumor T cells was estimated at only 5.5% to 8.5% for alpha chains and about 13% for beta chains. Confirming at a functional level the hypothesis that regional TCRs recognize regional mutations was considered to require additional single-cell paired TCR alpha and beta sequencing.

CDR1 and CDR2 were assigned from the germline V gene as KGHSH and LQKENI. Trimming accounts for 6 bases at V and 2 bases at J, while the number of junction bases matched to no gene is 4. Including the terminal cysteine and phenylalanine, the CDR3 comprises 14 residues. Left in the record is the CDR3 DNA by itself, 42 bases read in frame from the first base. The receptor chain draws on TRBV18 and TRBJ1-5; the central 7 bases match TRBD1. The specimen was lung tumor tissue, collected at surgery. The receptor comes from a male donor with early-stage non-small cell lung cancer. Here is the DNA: TGTGCCAGCTCTTCTGACAGGGGCAATCAGCCCCAGCATTTT. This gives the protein CASSSDRGNQPQHF.